These 30 T cell receptor beta chains share one sample of origin, sequenced in a study of response to subunit inactivated influenza vaccine. From the RT-PCR reads, TCRdb called clonotypes with MiXCR, one entry per CDR3 protein. In the table there are approximately 500,000 distinct CDR3 sequences, 10% to 15% of which are singletons. The input for sequencing was PBMCs from blood, taken roughly 48 days after vaccination. The receptors here all came from a man aged 50 to 59 who received an inactivated influenza vaccine.

This clonotype was counted ten times or more. V gene TRBV12-3 or TRBV12-4 combines with J gene TRBJ2-3; possibly TRBD2 for D (6 bases). The CDR3 runs 15 residues. Trimming removed 2 bases at V and 6 bases at J, with 15 bases between. The CDR3 coding sequence is TGTGCCAGCAGTTTATGGGGGGAAATTCAGGATACGCAGTATTTT. This encodes CASSLWGEIQDTQYF.

This clonotype was seen at least ten times. The gene calls are TRBV7-9 and TRBJ2-1; D is undetermined. Germline V gives CDR1 SEHNR, CDR2 FQNEAQ (reference sequence). This CDR3 is 12 amino acids long. With 0 bases removed from V and 6 bases from J, the gap between germline ends came to 3 bases. The CDR3 is CASSLAPNEQFF. The CDR3 DNA sequence: TGTGCCAGCAGCTTAGCGCCCAATGAGCAGTTCTTC.

V gene TRBV5-6 combines with J gene TRBJ2-3, with TRBD2 matching 9 bases. After removal of 3 bases from V and 5 bases from J, the junction contained 4 bases not matched to a gene. The CDR3 sequence is 14 residues long. Per the germline V gene, CDR1 is SGHDT and CDR2 is YYEEEE. CDR3 region: CASSSGLALDTQYF. DNA for the CDR3: TGTGCCAGCAGCTCGGGACTAGCTTTAGATACGCAGTATTTT.

The chain uses TRBV11-2 and TRBJ2-1; the match to TRBD2 covers 13 bases. The V and J ends lost 5 bases and 5 bases, in that order; junction bases with no gene match: 3. Germline assignment: CDR1 SGHAT and CDR2 FQNNGV. The CDR3 sequence is 15 residues long. CDR3 amino acids: CASSAGTSGNNEQFF. The CDR3 DNA is TGTGCCAGCAGCGCCGGGACTAGCGGGAACAATGAGCAGTTCTTC.

This clonotype has ten or more counts. This chain connects TRBV6-2 or TRBV6-3 to TRBJ2-7; D is possibly TRBD2 (5 bases). Trimming took 5 bases from V and 3 from J, leaving 14 bases between them. From germline, CDR1 is MNHEY and CDR2 SVGEGT. The CDR3 totals 14 residues. This chain's CDR3 is CASSRRGSIYEQYF. CDR3 nucleotides: TGTGCCAGCAGTCGCCGGGGATCCATCTACGAGCAGTACTTC.

This clonotype was counted ten times or more. The V gene is TRBV28, the J gene TRBJ2-2; 7 bases map to TRBD2. The CDR3 has 11 residues. V lost 11 bases, J lost 5 bases, and 2 bases stayed unmatched. CDR1 is MDHEN, CDR2 SYDVKM, per germline. The CDR3 region is CAGEGTGELFF. The CDR3 region has the DNA TGTGCCGGGGAGGGTACCGGGGAGCTGTTTTTT.

Comment on this clonotype: Possible read error: a much larger clone is one base away. The rearrangement links TRBV10-3 to TRBJ2-1, with 7 bases lining up with TRBD1. CDR1 is ENHRY, CDR2 SYGVKD, per germline. J lost 0 bases, V lost 4 bases, and 0 bases had no gene match. This CDR3 is 14 amino acids long. CDR3 sequence (DNA): TGTGCCATCAGTGGGGACAGCTCCTACAATGAGCAGTTCTTC. It translates to CAISGDSSYNEQFF.

This clonotype was detected only a few times. This rearrangement joins TRBV29-1 to TRBJ2-3; weak D call: TRBD2 (6 bases). The CDR3 has 12 residues. Germline V gene lookup returns CDR1 SQVTM and CDR2 ANQGSEA. V was pared by 7 bases and J by 4 bases, with 12 bases between. CDR3 DNA: TGCAGCGATACGAGGGAGGCAGATACGCAGTATTTT. Translating gives CSDTREADTQYF.

In its sample, this clonotype was seen many times. This sequence joins TRBV11-2 and TRBJ2-7, with 7 bases that match TRBD2. The length of the CDR3 is 15 residues. Trimming took 5 bases from V and 2 from J; bases not matched to a gene: 9. Germline CDR1 is SGHAT and CDR2 is FQNNGV. The CDR3 spells CASSAVPSGTYEQYF. DNA of the CDR3: TGTGCCAGCAGCGCAGTCCCTAGCGGTACCTACGAGCAGTACTTC.

In its sample, this clonotype was seen a few times. The CDR3, as DNA: TGTGCCTGGAGTGTACAGGGGGGTAAAAACATTCAGTACTTC. This codes for CAWSVQGGKNIQYF. The chain joins TRBV30 to TRBJ2-4; 8 bases line up with TRBD1. The junction had 2 bases not matched to a gene; V was cut back by 0 bases and J by 4 bases. The germline V gene encodes CDR1 GTSNPN and CDR2 SVGIG (reference sequence). The CDR3 extends over 14 amino acids. Filled out from reference TRBV30 and TRBJ2-4, the complete variable domain reads SQTIHQWPATLVQPVGSPLSLECTVEGTSNPNLYWYRQAAGRGLQLLFYSVGIGQISSEVPQNLSASRPQDRQFILSSKKLLLSDSGFYLCAWSVQGGKNIQYFGAGTRLSVL.

The gene calls are TRBV20-1 and TRBJ2-1, with D possibly being TRBD1 or TRBD2 (6 bases each). The germline CDR1 and CDR2 sequences are DFQATT and SNEGSKA (reference sequence). The CDR3 spans 15 residues. V lost 3 bases and J 6 bases, leaving 18 bases between the germline ends. CDR3 sequence (DNA): TGCAGTGCTAGGTGGGGGGCTTTGGGCCTCAATGAGCAGTTCTTC. This codes for CSARWGALGLNEQFF.

The chain combines TRBV9 with TRBJ1-2; 7 nucleotides line up with TRBD1. Unmatched junction bases numbered 9, after V lost 3 bases and J lost 1 base. This CDR3 contains 16 residues. Looked up from germline, CDR1 is SGDLS and CDR2 is YYNGEE. In DNA, the CDR3 is TGTGCCAGCAGCGGGCAATCCGGGACAGATAACTATGGCTACACCTTC. Encoded protein: CASSGQSGTDNYGYTF.

The chain employs TRBV2 and TRBJ2-5; 7 positions match TRBD1. The CDR3 sequence is 14 residues long. The V segment lost 6 bases and the J segment 2 bases; nucleotides outside the gene matches: 6. Germline CDR1 and CDR2: SNHLY and FYNNEI. CDR3 nucleotide sequence: TGTGCCAGCAGACAGGGGCCCTATCAAGAGACCCAGTACTTC. Translation: CASRQGPYQETQYF.

This clonotype was picked up a small number of times. V usage is TRBV25-1 and J usage is TRBJ1-1, with a weak D call TRBD1 (6 bases). Looked up from germline, CDR1 is MGHDK and CDR2 is SYGVNS. Trimming pared 7 bases from V and 1 base from J, leaving 16 bases between. CDR3 length equals 15 residues. This chain's CDR3 is CASIESAGANTEAFF. CDR3 DNA sequence: TGTGCCAGCATCGAATCGGCAGGGGCGAACACTGAAGCTTTCTTT.

The genes are TRBV6-1 and TRBJ1-5; D unclear. The CDR3 totals 19 residues. V dropped 5 bases and J dropped 2 bases, with 25 bases sitting between them. In germline, CDR1 is MNHNS, CDR2 SASEGT. The CDR3 is CASSHRWGGGELRNQPQHF. For the CDR3, the DNA is TGTGCCAGCAGTCATAGGTGGGGTGGTGGGGAACTCCGCAATCAGCCCCAGCATTTT.

This clonotype was observed a few times. The chain carries TRBV12-3 or TRBV12-4 and TRBJ2-5, with D hard to call. V lost 7 bases, J lost 3 bases, and 9 bases lay in between. The CDR3 has 12 amino acids. Written as DNA, the CDR3 is TGTGCCAGCACCACTGCAGAAGAGACCCAGTACTTC. Translating it yields CASTTAEETQYF.

This clonotype appeared a few times. This sequence joins TRBV20-1 and TRBJ1-2; TRBD1 matches at 8 bases. The CDR3 contains 17 residues. The ends lost 3 bases at V and 5 bases at J; junction bases unmatched: 17. Looked up from germline, CDR1 is DFQATT and CDR2 is SNEGSKA (reference sequence). CDR3 sequence: CSASGIRGQGFIYGYTF. For the CDR3, the DNA is TGCAGTGCTAGTGGGATCAGGGGGCAGGGATTCATTTATGGCTACACCTTC.

This clonotype appeared a few times. The chain carries TRBV29-1 and TRBJ1-3; D is unclear. The CDR3 has 12 amino acids. V was clipped by 7 bases and J by 5 bases, with 12 bases between them. Germline V gene data show CDR1 as SQVTM and CDR2 as ANQGSEA. CDR3 DNA sequence: TGCAGCGCTACAGAAAACCGAAACACCATATATTTT. Protein product: CSATENRNTIYF.

V gene TRBV12-3 or TRBV12-4 combines with J gene TRBJ2-7, with 9 bases that match TRBD1. There are 18 residues in the CDR3. The V segment lost 3 bases and the J segment 1 base; nucleotides outside the gene matches: 13. The CDR3 nucleotides read TGTGCCAGCAGTTTTCAGCCGCTCGACAGGGGGGTTTCCTACGAGCAGTACTTC. Protein: CASSFQPLDRGVSYEQYF.

The J gene is TRBJ2-1, the V gene TRBV20-1; 12 nucleotides match TRBD1. CDR1 is DFQATT and CDR2 is SNEGSKA in the germline V gene (reference sequence). Unmatched junction bases numbered 7, after V lost 2 bases and J lost 2 bases. This CDR3 contains 17 residues. This CDR3 is CSARKGQGARTYNEQFF. The CDR3 DNA is TGCAGTGCTAGAAAGGGACAGGGGGCGCGTACCTACAATGAGCAGTTCTTC.

This clonotype was observed a few times. The chain links TRBV12-3 or TRBV12-4 to TRBJ2-3; weak D call: TRBD2 (6 bases). This CDR3 region has 16 residues. V lost 5 bases and J lost 3, with 18 bases in between. The DNA of the CDR3 is TGTGCCAGCAGTCTAAGACAGACTAGGAGTACAGATACGCAGTATTTT. This encodes CASSLRQTRSTDTQYF.

This clonotype showed up just a few times. The V and J genes are TRBV12-3 or TRBV12-4 and TRBJ2-7; 10 nucleotides agree with TRBD2. With 5 bases clipped from V and 5 bases from J, the junction kept 9 bases outside the gene matches. CDR3 length equals 15 residues. For the CDR3, the DNA is TGTGCCAGCAGTCCTCCGGGACTAGCGATTGACGAGCAGTACTTC. This sequence encodes CASSPPGLAIDEQYF.

This chain joins TRBV4-3 and TRBJ2-1, with D tentatively TRBD1 or TRBD2 (7 bases each). Germline V gene lookup returns CDR1 LGHNA and CDR2 YSLEER. This CDR3 is 18 amino acids long. Between the trimmed V and J ends, which lost 0 bases and 4 bases, there was a span of 19 bases. In DNA form, the CDR3 reads TGCGCCAGCAGCCAAGATCAGTGGGGGAGGGGGCCTTACAATGAGCAGTTCTTC. It encodes CASSQDQWGRGPYNEQFF.

This clonotype was observed a few times. The V call is TRBV11-2, the J call TRBJ1-5; D unresolved. The CDR3 loop spans 20 amino acids. The V end lost 0 bases, the J end lost 0 bases, and 21 bases lay between the germline ends. Germline V gene data show CDR1 as SGHAT and CDR2 as FQNNGV. The CDR3 DNA is TGTGCCAGCAGCTTAGAGGACTTTCACCGTTATACCGATAGCAATCAGCCCCAGCATTTT. Its protein product is CASSLEDFHRYTDSNQPQHF. The full variable domain, its missing parts supplied by reference TRBV11-2 and TRBJ1-5, is EAGVAQSPRYKIIEKRQSVAFWCNPISGHATLYWYQQILGQGPKLLIQFQNNGVVDDSQLPKDRFSAERLKGVDSTLKIQPAKLEDSAVYLCASSLEDFHRYTDSNQPQHFGDGTRLSIL.

Only a few counts were recorded for this clonotype. This chain uses TRBV5-1 with TRBJ2-7; 9 nucleotides align to TRBD1. V was clipped by 5 bases and J by 0 bases; unmatched bases: 6. The CDR3 covers 15 residues. Germline CDR1 SGHRS, CDR2 YFSETQ. Here the CDR3 DNA reads TGCGCCAGCAGTCCGACAGGGGGGCTCTCCTACGAGCAGTACTTC. It encodes CASSPTGGLSYEQYF.

This clonotype has more than one count but fewer than ten. The chain recombines TRBV6-1 with TRBJ1-3, with D possibly TRBD1 on 6 matching bases. Germline V gene lookup returns CDR1 MNHNS and CDR2 SASEGT. This CDR3 region has 15 residues. V gave up 8 bases and J gave up 0 bases, with 14 bases separating them. The CDR3 here is CASARGRNSGNTIYF. DNA of the CDR3: TGTGCCAGCGCCAGGGGACGTAACTCTGGAAACACCATATATTTT.

The V call is TRBV28, the J call TRBJ2-2, with D hard to call. Germline CDR1 MDHEN, CDR2 SYDVKM. This CDR3 spans 13 amino acids. Trimming removed 10 bases at V and 1 base at J, with 10 bases between. The CDR3 is CATCSGNTGELFF. CDR3 DNA sequence: TGTGCCACCTGTTCCGGGAACACCGGGGAGCTGTTTTTT.

This clonotype was detected ten times or more. The gene calls are TRBV7-8 and TRBJ2-7; the match to TRBD1 covers 10 bases. From germline, CDR1 is SGHVS and CDR2 FQNEAQ. The J segment lost 5 bases and the V segment lost 5 bases, leaving 9 bases of the junction unmatched. The CDR3 totals 15 residues. The CDR3 nucleotides are TGTGCCAGCAGCACCCCGGGACAGGGGTACGACGAGCAGTACTTC. Amino acid sequence: CASSTPGQGYDEQYF.

The V and J genes are TRBV5-6 and TRBJ2-7; D is unclear. The germline gives CDR1 SGHDT, CDR2 YYEEEE. V lost 1 base, J lost 10 bases, and 12 bases lay in between. This CDR3 has 12 amino acids. DNA of the CDR3: TGTGCCAGCAGCTTGACCTCGAAAAAACAGTACTTC. Its protein is CASSLTSKKQYF.

This chain uses TRBV5-5 with TRBJ2-4, with D possibly being TRBD1 or TRBD2 (5 bases each). Germline lookup yields CDR1 SGHKS and CDR2 YYEKEE (reference sequence). With 2 bases removed from V and 4 bases from J, the gap between germline ends came to 13 bases. This CDR3 is built from 15 residues. The CDR3 region is CASSLNWDQKNIQYF. The DNA for the CDR3 is TGTGCCAGCAGCTTAAACTGGGACCAAAAAAACATTCAGTACTTC. The whole variable domain, remainder taken from reference TRBV5-5 and TRBJ2-4, is DAGVTQSPTHLIKTRGQQVTLRCSPISGHKSVSWYQQVLGQGPQFIFQYYEKEERGRGNFPDRFSARQFPNYSSELNVNALLLGDSALYLCASSLNWDQKNIQYFGAGTRLSVL.